A single sample gave rise to the 25 T cell receptor beta chains below, sequenced in a study of T cells expressing NK-cell markers (dated by TCRdb to about 2020). The library was generated by 5' RACE. Sequencing was carried out with an Illumina HiSeq 2000. TCRdb reprocessed the reads, reporting each CDR3 protein sequence once and no DNA. This sample's table lists roughly 170,000 distinct CDR3 sequences. The leading ten clones occupy around 18% of the sample. The sequenced sample consisted of blood T cells: a sorted CD56 or NKG2C T cell subset, CD4+ or CD8+ T cells, or bulk PBMC T cells (not recorded which). These receptors originate from a woman aged 18-70 years in good health.

The chain uses TRBV6-1 and TRBJ1-5; TCRdb names TRBD1, which stays unverified in the absence of DNA. Germline loops: CDR1 MNHNS, CDR2 SASEGT. The CDR3 runs 14 residues. CDR3 region: CASSSGHPNQPQHF.

J is TRBJ2-1 and V is TRBV6-6; TCRdb selects TRBD1, and the lack of DNA leaves this call unchecked. Germline CDR1 and CDR2: MNHNY and SVGAGI (reference sequence). This CDR3 comprises 13 residues. CDR3 region: CALQGRGSNEQFF.

The V gene is TRBV5-1, the J gene TRBJ2-1. Germline V CDR1 and CDR2: SGHRS, YFSETQ. The length of the CDR3 is 15 residues. This chain's CDR3 is CASSQLDSSYNEQFF.

The gene calls are TRBV20-1 and TRBJ2-7; no DNA is available, so the TRBD2 call from TCRdb remains unchecked. This CDR3 has 15 residues. Germline CDR1 reads DFQATT; CDR2 reads SNEGSKA (reference sequence). This chain's CDR3 is CSARRAGTFDYEQYF.

The chain combines TRBV29-1 with TRBJ1-2. Germline CDR1 reads SQVTM; CDR2 reads ANQGSEA. The CDR3 extends over 14 amino acids. CDR3 in amino acids: CSAYLEPRYYGYTF.

V is TRBV11-1 and J is TRBJ1-2; TCRdb's D gene call, TRBD1, goes unchecked for lack of DNA. Germline V gene sequence: CDR1 SGHAT, CDR2 FQDESV (reference sequence). The CDR3 loop spans 12 amino acids. The chain's CDR3 is CASSSEGDGYTF.

The chain employs TRBV9 and TRBJ2-6. The CDR3 covers 16 residues. Germline CDR1 SGDLS, CDR2 YYNGEE. The CDR3 region is CASSVADGAGANVLTF.

The J gene is TRBJ1-2, the V gene TRBV30; TCRdb's D call of TRBD1 is untestable without DNA. CDR3 length: 13 residues. Germline CDR1 is GTSNPN and CDR2 is SVGIG (reference sequence). CDR3: CAWSLTGLDGYTF.

The V call is TRBV7-2, the J call TRBJ2-1. Per germline, CDR1 SGHTA and CDR2 FQGNSA. The CDR3 covers 12 residues. The CDR3 sequence is CASSLALWEQFF.

The V and J genes are TRBV12-3 or TRBV12-4 and TRBJ2-1; TCRdb selects TRBD2, and the lack of DNA leaves this call unchecked. The CDR3 spans 16 residues. This CDR3 reads CASRPTRAGGPHEQFF.

J is TRBJ2-1 and V is TRBV4-1; the TCRdb call, TRBD1, lacks DNA for checking. The germline V gene encodes CDR1 MGHRA and CDR2 YSYEKL. This CDR3 region has 18 residues. The CDR3 loop reads CASSQEGGGGRSYNEQFF.

This chain links TRBV2 with TRBJ2-1; TCRdb's D call, TRBD2, is unchecked because there is no DNA. Germline CDR1 and CDR2: SNHLY and FYNNEI. CDR3 length: 16 amino acids. The CDR3 is CARLGPLGPEENEQFF.

The J gene is TRBJ2-1, the V gene TRBV25-1. CDR1 is MGHDK and CDR2 is SYGVNS in the germline V gene. This CDR3 spans 15 amino acids. The CDR3 reads CASSEGGGPYNEQFF.

This chain links TRBV4-1 with TRBJ1-1; without DNA, the TCRdb call of TRBD1 cannot be checked. The germline gives CDR1 MGHRA, CDR2 YSYEKL. This CDR3 has 16 residues. CDR3: CASSQRTGEEVGEAFF.

The chain combines TRBV28 with TRBJ1-4. The CDR3 has 11 amino acids. Germline values: CDR1 MDHEN, CDR2 SYDVKM. This chain's CDR3 is CASSAEEKLFF.

The V call is TRBV6-1, the J call TRBJ1-6; TCRdb names TRBD1, which stays unverified in the absence of DNA. The CDR3 runs to 14 residues. The V gene's germline CDR1 is MNHNS and CDR2 SASEGT. The CDR3 region is CASGRQGTGSPLHF.

The chain uses TRBV6-2 or TRBV6-3 and TRBJ2-7; there is no DNA to check the TCRdb D call of TRBD1. The CDR3 is made up of 15 amino acids. CDR1 is MNHEY and CDR2 is SVGEGT in the germline V gene. CDR3 in amino acids: CASTGAAGSSYEQYF.

The chain carries TRBV5-1 and TRBJ2-1; no DNA is available, so the TRBD2 call from TCRdb remains unchecked. The CDR3 extends over 14 amino acids. CDR1 is SGHRS, CDR2 YFSETQ, per germline. Here the CDR3 reads CASSSGSSYNEQFF.

The gene calls are TRBV7-3 and TRBJ2-3; TCRdb returns TRBD2, unconfirmable since there is no DNA. The germline V gene has CDR1 SGHTA and CDR2 FQGTGA. The CDR3 spans 16 residues. CDR3: CASSFWTSGSSDTQYF.

The chain joins TRBV4-2 to TRBJ1-2; TCRdb names TRBD1, which stays unverified in the absence of DNA. Germline values: CDR1 LGHNA, CDR2 YNFKEQ. This CDR3 has 15 residues. CDR3 amino acids: CASSQLGQGRDGYTF.

The chain couples TRBV4-1 to TRBJ1-2. Germline CDR1 reads MGHRA; CDR2 reads YSYEKL. The CDR3 has 15 amino acids. This CDR3 reads CASSQESQVVVGYTF.

V is TRBV4-2 and J is TRBJ1-2; TCRdb calls TRBD1, which cannot be checked without DNA. The CDR3 is made up of 17 amino acids. CDR1 is LGHNA and CDR2 is YNFKEQ in the germline V gene. The CDR3 loop reads CASSQSKMTGINYGYTF.

The rearrangement links TRBV5-1 to TRBJ2-1; there is no DNA to check the TCRdb D call of TRBD1. CDR3 length equals 14 residues. Germline CDR1 reads SGHRS; CDR2 reads YFSETQ. The CDR3 region is CASSKGESGNEQFF.

The rearrangement uses TRBV20-1 and TRBJ1-2; TCRdb calls TRBD1, which cannot be checked without DNA. Germline V gives CDR1 DFQATT, CDR2 SNEGSKA (reference sequence). The CDR3 has 13 amino acids. CDR3 amino acids: CSATGGKGYGYTF.

The V gene is TRBV2, the J gene TRBJ2-1; TCRdb outputs TRBD1, but without DNA this stays unchecked. Per germline, CDR1 SNHLY and CDR2 FYNNEI. This CDR3 spans 15 amino acids. The CDR3 is CASKTGGLFSNEQFF.